This T cell receptor (beta chain) was captured by sequencing in a study of cytomegalovirus exposure and HLA in healthy donors. Findings and caveats of the study: Accounts indicate the classifier identified cytomegalovirus status with strong specificity and sensitivity.

Primers: 60 Vbeta forward and 13 Jbeta reverse. Using immunoSEQ multiplex PCR, the repertoire was profiled, and TCRdb retains in-frame clones only, with some absent. The sample's table shows approximately 120,000 clones. Regarding this clone: Its antigen is not identified.

This CDR3 is built from 16 residues. V lost 1 base to trimming and J lost 7 bases; unmatched junction nucleotides: 9. Germline V gene lookup returns CDR1 MDHEN and CDR2 SYDVKM. Sequencing input: PBMCs. This chain connects TRBV28 to TRBJ2-2; TRBD1 matches 7 bases. This TCR was recovered from a man aged 18 to 29 in good health and CMV-seronegative. CDR3 sequence: CASSLLTGNFNGELFF. The CDR3, as DNA: TGTGCCAGCAGTTTATTGACAGGGAATTTCAACGGGGAGCTGTTTTTT.